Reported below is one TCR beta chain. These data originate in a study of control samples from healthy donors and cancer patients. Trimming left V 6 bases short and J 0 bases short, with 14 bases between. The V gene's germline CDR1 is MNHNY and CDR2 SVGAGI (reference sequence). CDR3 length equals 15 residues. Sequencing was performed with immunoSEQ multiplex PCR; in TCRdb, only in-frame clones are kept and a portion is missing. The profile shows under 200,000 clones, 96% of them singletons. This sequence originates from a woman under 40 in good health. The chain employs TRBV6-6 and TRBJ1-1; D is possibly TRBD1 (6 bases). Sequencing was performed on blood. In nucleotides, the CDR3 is TGTGCCAGCAGATCGCCGGGGGCCGTGAACACTGAAGCTTTCTTT. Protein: CASRSPGAVNTEAFF.